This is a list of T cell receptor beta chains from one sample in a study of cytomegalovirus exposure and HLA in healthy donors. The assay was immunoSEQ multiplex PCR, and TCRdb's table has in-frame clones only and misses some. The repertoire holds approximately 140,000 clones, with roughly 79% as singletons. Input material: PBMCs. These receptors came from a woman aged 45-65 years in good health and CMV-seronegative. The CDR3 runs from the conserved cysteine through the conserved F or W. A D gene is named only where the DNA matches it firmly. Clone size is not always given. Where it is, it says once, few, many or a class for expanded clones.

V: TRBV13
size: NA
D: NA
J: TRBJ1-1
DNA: TGTGCCAGCAGCTTACGGCGCGGGTATGTGTTTACTGAAGCTTTCTTT
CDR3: CASSLRRGYVFTEAFF

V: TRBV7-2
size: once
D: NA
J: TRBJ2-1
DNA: TGTGCCAGCAGCTTAGCCGGGAGCTCCTACAATGAGCAGTTCTTC
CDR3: CASSLAGSSYNEQFF

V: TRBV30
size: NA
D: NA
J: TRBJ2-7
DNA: TGTGCCTGGAGTAACAATGGGGCAGGGTTTCTGGGGGAGCAGTACTTC
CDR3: CAWSNNGAGFLGEQYF

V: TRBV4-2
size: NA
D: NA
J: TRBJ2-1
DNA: TGTGCCAGCAGCCAAGATCCTGGCATTCACAATGAGCAGTTCTTC
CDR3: CASSQDPGIHNEQFF

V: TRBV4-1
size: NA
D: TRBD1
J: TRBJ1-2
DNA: TGCGCCAGCAGCCGAGAAAGGGGACAGGCGCGTGGCTACACCTTC
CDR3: CASSRERGQARGYTF

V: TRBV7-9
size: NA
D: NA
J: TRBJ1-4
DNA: TGTGCCAGCAGCCCCACCCGGGGTCGGAATCCGGCTAATGAAAAACTGTTTTTT
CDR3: CASSPTRGRNPANEKLFF

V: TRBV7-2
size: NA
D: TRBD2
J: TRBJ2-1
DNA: TGTGCCAGCAGCTCCCTAGCGGGAGGGCCCTATGAGCAGTTCTTC
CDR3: CASSSLAGGPYEQFF

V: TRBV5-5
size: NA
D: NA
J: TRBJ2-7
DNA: TGTGCCAGCAGCACCACACGCGAGCAGTACTTC
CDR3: CASSTTREQYF

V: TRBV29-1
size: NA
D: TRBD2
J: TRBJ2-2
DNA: TGCAGCGTTTGGCGGGAGATCACCGGGGAGCTGTTTTTT
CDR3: CSVWREITGELFF

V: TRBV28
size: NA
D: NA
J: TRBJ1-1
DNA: TGTGCCAGCAGCCTACTACAGGGTGAAGCTTTCTTT
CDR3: CASSLLQGEAFF

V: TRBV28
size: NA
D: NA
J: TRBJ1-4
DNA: TGTGCCAGCGGGGGGGGCGCCGAAAAACTGTTTTTT
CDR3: CASGGGAEKLFF

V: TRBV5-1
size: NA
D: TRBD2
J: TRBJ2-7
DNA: TGCGCCAGCAGCTTGGGGACTAGCGTTTCCTACGAGCAGTACTTC
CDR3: CASSLGTSVSYEQYF

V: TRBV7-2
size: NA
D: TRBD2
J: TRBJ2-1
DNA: TGTGCCAGCAGCTTAGGGGCTAGCGGCTACAATGAGCAGTTCTTC
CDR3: CASSLGASGYNEQFF

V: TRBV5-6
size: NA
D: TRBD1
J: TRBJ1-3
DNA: TGTGCCAGCAGCTTGAAAGGGGGCGCCGGAAACACCATATATTTT
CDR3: CASSLKGGAGNTIYF

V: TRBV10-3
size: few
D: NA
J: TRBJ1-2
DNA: TGTGCCATCAGTGGACTTGCGGGCCCAGGCGATGGCTACACCTTC
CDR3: CAISGLAGPGDGYTF

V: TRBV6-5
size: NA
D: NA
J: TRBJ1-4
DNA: TGTGCCAGCAGTCAAGACAGCAGTAATGAAAAACTGTTTTTT
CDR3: CASSQDSSNEKLFF

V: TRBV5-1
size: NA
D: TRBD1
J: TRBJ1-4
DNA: TGCGCCAGCAGCCCGAGCCCCTGGACAGGCCTGAGTGAAAAACTGTTTTTT
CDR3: CASSPSPWTGLSEKLFF

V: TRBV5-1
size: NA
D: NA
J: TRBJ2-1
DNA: TGCGCCAGCAGTCTGTACAATGAGCAGTTCTTC
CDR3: CASSLYNEQFF

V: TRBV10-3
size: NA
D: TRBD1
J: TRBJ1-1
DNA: TGTGCCACCAGACAGGGGGTGAGCACTGAAGCTTTCTTT
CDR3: CATRQGVSTEAFF

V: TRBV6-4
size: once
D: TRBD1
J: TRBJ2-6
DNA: TGTGCCAGCAGTGCATCAGGGGGTGGTGCTGGGGCCAACGTCCTGACTTTC
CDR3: CASSASGGGAGANVLTF

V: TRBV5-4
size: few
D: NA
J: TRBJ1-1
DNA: TGTGCCAGCAGCTCCCCCTCGGAGGTGAACACTGAAGCTTTCTTT
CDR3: CASSSPSEVNTEAFF

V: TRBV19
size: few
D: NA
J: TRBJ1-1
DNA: TGTGCCAGTAGTATTACGAGGAGGGGCCTGAACACTGAAGCTTTCTTT
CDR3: CASSITRRGLNTEAFF

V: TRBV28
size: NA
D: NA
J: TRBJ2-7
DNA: TGTGCCAGCAGTTTATCAGTATCCTACGAGCAGTACTTC
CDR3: CASSLSVSYEQYF

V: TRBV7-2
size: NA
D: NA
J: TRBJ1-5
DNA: TGTGCCAGCAGCTTACGGGGGGCGAGCAATCAGCCCCAGAATTTT
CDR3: CASSLRGASNQPQNF

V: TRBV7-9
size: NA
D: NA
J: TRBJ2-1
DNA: TGTGCCAGCAGCTTAAATGGAGACTCCTACAATGAGCAGTTCTTC
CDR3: CASSLNGDSYNEQFF

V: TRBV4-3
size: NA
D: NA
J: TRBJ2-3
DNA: TGCGCCAGCAGCCAAGATCCCCAGTCGGCCCTAGCAACAGATACGCAGTATTTT
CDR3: CASSQDPQSALATDTQYF

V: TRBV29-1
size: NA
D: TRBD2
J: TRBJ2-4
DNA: TGCAGCGTCAGACTAGCGGGAGGCCCCGTTAACATTCAGTACTTC
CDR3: CSVRLAGGPVNIQYF

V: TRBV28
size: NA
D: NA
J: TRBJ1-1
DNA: TGTGCCAGCAGTTTCCCCTTAGTGGGCCCCCCTGAAGCTTTCTTT
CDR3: CASSFPLVGPPEAFF

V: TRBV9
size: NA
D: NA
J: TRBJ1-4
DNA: TGTGCCAGCAGCCACGGGACACTGGAAAATGAAAAACTGTTTTTT
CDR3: CASSHGTLENEKLFF

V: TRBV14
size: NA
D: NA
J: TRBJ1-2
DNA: TGTGCCAGCAGCCCCAGGCAGGGGTACTATGGCTACACCTTC
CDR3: CASSPRQGYYGYTF

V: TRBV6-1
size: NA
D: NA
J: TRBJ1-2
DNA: TGTGCCAGCAGTGAAGGGGGGGTTAACTATGGCTACACCTTC
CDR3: CASSEGGVNYGYTF

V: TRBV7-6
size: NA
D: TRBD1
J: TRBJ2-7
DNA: TGTGCCAGCAGCTTAGGGCCAGGGGGCCCCTACGAGCAGTACTTC
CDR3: CASSLGPGGPYEQYF

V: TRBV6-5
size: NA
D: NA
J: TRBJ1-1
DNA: TGTGCCAGCAGTTACTCTCGTCTGGCGAACACTGAAGCTTTCTTT
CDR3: CASSYSRLANTEAFF

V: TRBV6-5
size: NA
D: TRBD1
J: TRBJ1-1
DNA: TGTGCCAGCCGGACCGGGACAGAGAACACTGAAGCTTTCTTT
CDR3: CASRTGTENTEAFF

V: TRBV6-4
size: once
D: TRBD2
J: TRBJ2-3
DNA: TGTGCCAGCAGTGCCAGCGGGAGGACAGATACGCAGTATTTT
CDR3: CASSASGRTDTQYF

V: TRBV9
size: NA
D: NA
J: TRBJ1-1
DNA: TGTGCCAGCAGCGTAGGTGGGCCAGACACTGAAGCTTTCTTT
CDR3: CASSVGGPDTEAFF

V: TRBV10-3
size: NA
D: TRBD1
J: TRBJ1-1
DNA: TGTGCCACCGGGGACAGGGAGGCTTTCTTT
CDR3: CATGDREAFF

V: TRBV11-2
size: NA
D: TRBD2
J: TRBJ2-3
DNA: TGTGCCAGCAGCTTAGTGCTAGCGGGAGTGAATACGCAGTATTTT
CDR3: CASSLVLAGVNTQYF

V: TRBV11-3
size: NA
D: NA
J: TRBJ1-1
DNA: TGTGCCAGCAGCTTAGGGGGCAACACTGAAGCTTTCTTT
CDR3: CASSLGGNTEAFF

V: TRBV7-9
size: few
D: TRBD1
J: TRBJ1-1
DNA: TGTGCCAGCATTCCTTCAGGGGGCATCGCTGAAGCTTTCTTT
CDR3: CASIPSGGIAEAFF

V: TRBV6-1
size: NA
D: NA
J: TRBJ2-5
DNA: TGTGCCAGCAGTATACGACAGTACCAAGAGACCCAGTACTTC
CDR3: CASSIRQYQETQYF